This TCR beta chain is drawn from a study of shared clonotypes between healthy human individuals. V was cut by 2 bases and J by 2 bases, with 11 bases left in between. The germline CDR1 and CDR2 sequences are MGHRA and YSYEKL. The CDR3 consists of 15 residues. Across several immunoSEQ plates, the genomic DNA of each subset was split evenly. Sequenced by immunoSEQ multiplex PCR; TCRdb stores in-frame clones only, minus some. The table records more than 2 million clones, almost 96% of them present only once. Sequenced material: naive CD4+ T cells sorted from blood. Indicated subset: CD45RA+ positively selected. The rearrangement uses TRBV4-1 and TRBJ2-3; tentatively, D is TRBD1 (6 bases). This TCR was recovered from a man younger than 35 in good health. CDR3 loop: CASSQWGLATDTQYF. CDR3 nucleotides: TGCGCCAGCAGCCAATGGGGGCTTGCCACAGATACGCAGTATTTT.